This T cell receptor beta chain stems from a study of blood T cell repertoires in COVID-19. The table lists this clone with a few counts. V was shortened by 4 bases and J by 0 bases, with 10 bases between the two germline ends. Germline V CDR1 and CDR2: LGHDT, YNNKEL (reference sequence). The CDR3 spans 14 residues. Study processing details: Reference gene primers were amplified, and this amplification served to estimate nucleated cell counts. Some clones are missing from TCRdb's copy, which holds only in-frame ones; the method was immunoSEQ multiplex PCR. V, J and clone size are those of that table, while D and trimming were read from the DNA. The sample holds roughly 410,000 clones, about 89% seen once.

The rearrangement joins TRBV3-1 (or the pseudogene TRBV3-2) to TRBJ2-7; D might be TRBD2 (6 bases). Sequenced: peripheral blood. The receptor's source is a woman between 35 and 50 years old with COVID-19, enrolled during active disease. CDR3 sequence reads: CASSLLADSYEQYF. The CDR3 DNA sequence: TGTGCCAGCAGCCTGTTAGCGGACTCCTACGAGCAGTACTTC.